These T cell receptor beta chains were read from a single sample in a study of blood T cell repertoires in COVID-19. Clones were read by immunoSEQ multiplex PCR, and TCRdb kept only the in-frame ones, dropping some. The sample contains about 53,000 clones, 86% of which appear only once. Sequenced: peripheral blood. These receptors originate from a man at least 80 years old with acute or convalescent COVID-19. Both conserved end residues are part of each CDR3. The size entry is marked missing in some rows and otherwise reads once, few, many or a size class.

j_call | v_call | clone_size | cdr3_aa
TRBJ2-7 | TRBV30 | - | CAWGFGGEAYEQYF
TRBJ1-1 | TRBV7-3 | - | CASSPTGGTEAFF
TRBJ2-3 | TRBV7-9 | - | CASSSIAGAGGDTQYF
TRBJ2-1 | TRBV4-2 | - | CASSQEQAPYNEQFF
TRBJ1-2 | TRBV6-2/TRBV6-3 | once | CASSVPPGVPYYGYTF
TRBJ2-7 | TRBV7-2 | - | CASSLLALSYEQYF
TRBJ2-2 | TRBV3-1/TRBV3-2 | - | CASSGSGGSRTGELFF
TRBJ2-5 | TRBV3-1/TRBV3-2 | - | CASSLLQETQYF
TRBJ1-3 | TRBV15 | - | CATSRGTSGNTIYF
TRBJ1-2 | TRBV4-3 | - | CASSQDAPPRVNYGYTF
TRBJ2-3 | TRBV18 | - | CASSPQRTGGTDTQYF
TRBJ2-3 | TRBV5-1 | few | CASSSGLAGGPGTDTQYF
TRBJ2-1 | TRBV18 | - | CASSPVEGEQFF
TRBJ1-2 | TRBV18 | - | CASSRTGGDYGYTF
TRBJ1-2 | TRBV13 | few | CASSLGRVGAGYTF
TRBJ1-2 | TRBV3-1/TRBV3-2 | - | CASSQAGAGGSGYTF
TRBJ1-2 | TRBV13 | - | CASSLRGISYGYTF
TRBJ1-2 | TRBV6-5 | - | CASSYNSNYGYTF
TRBJ2-7 | TRBV7-9 | - | CASSQSGTAYEQYF
TRBJ1-2 | TRBV30 | - | CAWSKPGAVGDYGYTF
TRBJ2-7 | TRBV7-9 | - | CASSISTGGSYEQYF
TRBJ2-7 | TRBV6-5 | - | CASSYPGTGVYEQYF
TRBJ1-4 | TRBV4-1 | few | CASSQDPTGKLFF
TRBJ2-5 | TRBV18 | few | CASSPAGETQYF
TRBJ1-5 | TRBV2 | - | CASSSTGGEGNQPQHF
TRBJ2-5 | TRBV5-4 | - | CASSLAGVQETQYF
TRBJ2-1 | TRBV13 | few | CASSSQGGHYNEQFF
TRBJ2-2 | TRBV19 | - | CASRVGRGARTGELFF
TRBJ1-2 | TRBV27 | - | CASSLSPSGTGTHGYTF
TRBJ2-7 | TRBV30 | - | CAWSVTAPYEQYF
TRBJ2-7 | TRBV30 | - | CAWRNWGSSYEQYF
TRBJ2-5 | TRBV2 | - | CASRPRDFQETQYF
TRBJ2-2 | TRBV30 | - | CAWSVGTSGTGELFF
TRBJ2-1 | TRBV4-1 | - | CASSPSGGGLGEQFF
TRBJ1-3 | TRBV4-2 | few | CASSQDYSGNTIYF
TRBJ2-4 | TRBV11-2 | - | CASSPRLIRTKNIQYF
TRBJ1-5 | TRBV28 | - | CASSPRGYGNQPQHF
TRBJ2-1 | TRBV14 | - | CASSQDFDNEQFF
TRBJ1-1 | TRBV12-5 | once | CASRWTGEAFF
TRBJ1-1 | TRBV19 | - | CASMRRQATNTEAFF
TRBJ1-6 | TRBV18 | - | CASSPTGSGMNSPLHF
TRBJ2-7 | TRBV12-2 | - | CASRFTGNRYEQYF
TRBJ1-6 | TRBV7-9 | once | CAILGGQKSSYNSPLHF
TRBJ1-1 | TRBV2 | - | CASTLHDLNTEAFF
TRBJ1-5 | TRBV7-8 | - | CASSSGQGNQPQHF
TRBJ1-6 | TRBV3-1/TRBV3-2 | - | CASSPDNSPLHF
TRBJ2-1 | TRBV14 | - | CASSPPGQGTYNEQFF